The 13 T cell receptor beta chains listed next were all sequenced from one sample in a study of blood T cell repertoires in COVID-19. Libraries were prepared by immunoSEQ multiplex PCR; TCRdb keeps only in-frame clonotypes and omits some of them. The sample carries 150,000 or so clones, approximately 84% recorded once. The sequencing sample was made of peripheral blood. All receptors derive from a man aged 35-49 years who had recovered from COVID-19.

A single count supports this clone. The V call is TRBV4-3, the J call TRBJ2-1; TRBD2 is a possible D gene (7 bases). CDR3 length equals 15 residues. The V end was cut by 1 base, the J end by 8 bases, with 15 bases between. The germline gives CDR1 LGHNA, CDR2 YSLEER. CDR3 sequence (DNA): TGCGCCAGCAGCCAAGTGGGGGGGGGCCAGTATGAGCAGTTCTTC. It yields the protein CASSQVGGGQYEQFF.

A few counts support this clone. The chain recombines TRBV7-2 with TRBJ1-6; TRBD1 matches at 9 bases. The V segment lost 5 bases and the J segment 8 bases; nucleotides outside the gene matches: 4. Germline lookup yields CDR1 SGHTA and CDR2 FQGNSA. There are 14 residues in the CDR3. In DNA, the CDR3 is TGTGCCAGCAGCATCCGACAGGGGGATTCACCCCTCCACTTT. Translating gives CASSIRQGDSPLHF.

This chain links TRBV12-2 with TRBJ2-7; TRBD2, the D gene given by the table, was not confirmed from the DNA. TRBV12-2 counts as a pseudogene. This CDR3 comprises 15 residues. The CDR3 DNA sequence: TGTGCAAGTCGCTTAGCGAGAGGTTTGCGGTACGAGCAGTACTTC. As protein: CASRLARGLRYEQYF.

The V and J genes are TRBV7-8 and TRBJ2-3; D might be TRBD1 (6 bases). The CDR3 contains 16 residues. The germline V and J ends were trimmed by 5 bases and 3 bases, with 18 bases remaining between them. In germline, CDR1 is SGHVS, CDR2 FQNEAQ. CDR3 sequence (DNA): TGTGCCAGCAGCCGAGACATTACAGGGCTGACAGATACGCAGTATTTT. Translated: CASSRDITGLTDTQYF. Full variable domain (rest looked up from reference TRBV7-8 and TRBJ2-3): GAGVSQSPRYKVAKRGQDVALRCDPISGHVSLFWYQQALGQGPEFLTYFQNEAQLDKSGLPSDRFFAERPEGSVSTLKIQRTQQEDSAVYLCASSRDITGLTDTQYFGPGTRLTVL.

The chain couples TRBV13 to TRBJ2-7; D remains ambiguous. V gave up 5 bases and J gave up 0 bases, with 5 bases separating them. The CDR3 is 12 amino acids. CDR1 is PRHDT and CDR2 is FYEKMQ in the germline V gene (reference sequence). The CDR3 DNA follows: TGTGCCAGCAGCCGAGGCTCCTACGAGCAGTACTTC. Its translation is CASSRGSYEQYF.

The chain uses TRBV7-2 and TRBJ2-1; 14 bases map to TRBD2. The CDR3 runs 18 residues. CDR1 SGHTA and CDR2 FQGNSA come from the germline V gene. V dropped 5 bases and J dropped 8; count of bases not matched to a gene: 14. CDR3 nucleotides: TGTGCCAGCAGCGAAACGGGACTAGCGGGAGTGGGCGTCGATGAGCAGTTCTTC. It specifies CASSETGLAGVGVDEQFF.

The rearrangement uses TRBV7-2 and TRBJ1-6, with TRBD1 as a possible D gene (5 bases). The CDR3 extends over 17 amino acids. Germline V gives CDR1 SGHTA, CDR2 FQGNSA. Trimming left V 5 bases short and J 10 bases short, with 24 bases between. The CDR3: CASSLSPGPVAGSPLHF. CDR3 coding DNA: TGTGCCAGCAGCCTATCCCCAGGGCCTGTTGCAGGATCACCCCTCCACTTT.

The genes are TRBV30 and TRBJ2-7; D might be TRBD1 (6 bases). The germline V gene has CDR1 GTSNPN and CDR2 SVGIG (reference sequence). V lost 8 bases to trimming and J lost 0 bases, with 14 bases between them. The CDR3 runs 13 residues. The CDR3 region has the DNA TGTGCCCGTCGAACAGGGTACTCCTACGAGCAGTACTTC. It encodes CARRTGYSYEQYF.

The CDR3 DNA follows: TGTGCCAGCAGCCCGGGACAGGGCAACTATGGCTACACCTTC. Its translation: CASSPGQGNYGYTF. V is TRBV7-9 and J is TRBJ1-2, with 9 bases aligning to TRBD1. This CDR3 comprises 14 residues. Germline V CDR1 and CDR2: SEHNR, FQNEAQ (reference sequence). V was pared by 5 bases and J by 2 bases, with 3 bases of the junction left unmatched.

The genes are TRBV28 and TRBJ2-3; 7 bases map to TRBD2. Germline CDR1 MDHEN, CDR2 SYDVKM. Unmatched junction bases numbered 12, after V lost 1 base and J lost 2 bases. This CDR3 is 18 amino acids long. Here the CDR3 DNA reads TGTGCCAGCAGTTTATACGGGGGAGGGCCCCGGGCCACAGATACGCAGTATTTT. Residues: CASSLYGGGPRATDTQYF.

The chain uses TRBV5-4 and TRBJ1-4; 8 nucleotides agree with TRBD1. The CDR3 sequence is 13 residues long. Trimming removed 5 bases from V and 8 bases from J; junction bases left unmatched: 5. From germline, CDR1 is SGHNT and CDR2 YYREEE (reference sequence). CDR3 amino acids: CASRTQGDEKLFF. In DNA form, the CDR3 reads TGTGCCAGCAGGACACAGGGGGACGAAAAACTGTTTTTT.

The rearrangement uses TRBV30 and TRBJ1-1; 8 nucleotides match TRBD1. From germline, CDR1 is GTSNPN and CDR2 SVGIG (reference sequence). CDR3 length equals 16 residues. With 3 bases clipped from V and 1 base from J, the junction kept 10 bases outside the gene matches. The CDR3 region has the DNA TGTGCCTGGAGACCTCTCGGGGACAGGAGGAACACTGAAGCTTTCTTT. Its protein is CAWRPLGDRRNTEAFF. The full variable domain, with the rest looked up from reference TRBV30 and TRBJ1-1, is SQTIHQWPATLVQPVGSPLSLECTVEGTSNPNLYWYRQAAGRGLQLLFYSVGIGQISSEVPQNLSASRPQDRQFILSSKKLLLSDSGFYLCAWRPLGDRRNTEAFFGQGTRLTVV.

J is TRBJ2-7 and V is TRBV5-1; possibly TRBD2 for D (5 bases). Germline loops: CDR1 SGHRS, CDR2 YFSETQ. Trimming cost V 0 bases and J 3 bases, with 16 bases left between them. The CDR3 is 16 residues long. The CDR3 is CASSLAATDYGYEQYF. CDR3 nucleotides: TGCGCCAGCAGCTTGGCCGCGACCGACTACGGCTACGAGCAGTACTTC. The variable domain in full, completed from reference TRBV5-1 and TRBJ2-7, reads KAGVTQTPRYLIKTRGQQVTLSCSPISGHRSVSWYQQTPGQGLQFLFEYFSETQRNKGNFPGRFSGRQFSNSRSEMNVSTLELGDSALYLCASSLAATDYGYEQYFGPGTRLTVT.